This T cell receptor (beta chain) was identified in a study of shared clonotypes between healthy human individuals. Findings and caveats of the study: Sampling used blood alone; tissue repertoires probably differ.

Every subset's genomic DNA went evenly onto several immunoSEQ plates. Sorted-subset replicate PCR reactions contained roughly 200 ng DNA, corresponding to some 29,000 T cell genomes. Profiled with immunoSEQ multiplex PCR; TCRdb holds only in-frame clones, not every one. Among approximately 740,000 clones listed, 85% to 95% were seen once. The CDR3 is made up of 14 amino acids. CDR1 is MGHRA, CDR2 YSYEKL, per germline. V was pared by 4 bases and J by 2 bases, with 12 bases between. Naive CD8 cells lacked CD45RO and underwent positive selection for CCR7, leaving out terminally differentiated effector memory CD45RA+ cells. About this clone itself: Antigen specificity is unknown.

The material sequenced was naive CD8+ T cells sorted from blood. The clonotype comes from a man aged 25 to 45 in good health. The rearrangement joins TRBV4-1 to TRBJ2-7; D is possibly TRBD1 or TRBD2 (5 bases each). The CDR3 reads CASSLPGRTYEQYF. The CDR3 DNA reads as TGCGCCAGCAGCCTTCCGGGACGGACCTACGAGCAGTACTTC.